This T cell receptor beta chain was documented in a study of glioma-infiltrating T cells after dendritic cell vaccination. The data were produced by immunoSEQ multiplex PCR, yet TCRdb's version contains in-frame clones alone and is incomplete. The table lists fewer than 90,000 clones, 75% to 90% of them singletons. Time point in this sample: after dendritic cell vaccination, including at tumor progression/relapse. The material sequenced was blood, taken after dendritic cell vaccination. This clonotype was obtained from a human donor with glioblastoma.

Written as DNA, the CDR3 is TGTGCCAGTAGTATAGGTACCGGGAGGGAGAACACTGAAGCTTTCTTT. The encoded protein is CASSIGTGRENTEAFF. V and J are TRBV19 and TRBJ1-1; the D is unclear. CDR1 is LNHDA and CDR2 is SQIVND in the germline V gene (reference sequence). V was cut by 1 base and J by 1 base, with 13 bases left in between. This CDR3 is built from 16 residues. The variable domain in full, with the rest retrieved from reference TRBV19 and TRBJ1-1, is DGGITQSPKYLFRKEGQNVTLSCEQNLNHDAMYWYRQDPGQGLRLIYYSQIVNDFQKGDIAEGYSVSREKKESFPLTVTSAQKNPTAFYLCASSIGTGRENTEAFFGQGTRLTVV.